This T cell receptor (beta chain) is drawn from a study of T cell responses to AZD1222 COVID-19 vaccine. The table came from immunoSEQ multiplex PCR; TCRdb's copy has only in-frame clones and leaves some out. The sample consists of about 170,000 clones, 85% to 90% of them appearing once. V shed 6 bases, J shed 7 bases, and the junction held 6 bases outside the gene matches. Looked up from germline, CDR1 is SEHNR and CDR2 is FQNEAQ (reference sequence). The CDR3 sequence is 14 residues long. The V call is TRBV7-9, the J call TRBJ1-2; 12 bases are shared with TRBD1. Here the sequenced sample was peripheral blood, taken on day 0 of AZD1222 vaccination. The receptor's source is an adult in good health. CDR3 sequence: CASRSGTGGFGYTF. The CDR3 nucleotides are TGTGCCAGCAGATCCGGGACAGGGGGCTTTGGCTACACCTTC.